Included here is one T cell receptor beta chain sequence, with context. Its antigen is currently not known. No quality values exist for individual bases; no much larger clone is one base distant. The sample comes from a study of blood T cell repertoires in COVID-19 (TCRdb year 2020). About the study as a whole: Samples from collaborators originated in the United States, Italy and Spain and spanned both the acute and convalescent phases of COVID-19. The material from the prospective study consisted of cDNA or gDNA derived from T cells, B-cell-depleted T cells, or PBMCs. Samples were obtained from the ongoing ImmuneRACE study (first 160 participants) and from 1,254 subjects provided by 6 global collaborators. Sample metadata almost always included a de-identified subject ID, COVID-19 status, age in years and sex. Where available, HLA class I and class II types were obtained from metadata supplied by the sample provider rather than from assay-based typing. The dataset comprised deeply sampled blood TCRbeta repertoires from subjects exposed to, actively infected with, or recovered from COVID-19. A freely available public database, intended as a resource for researchers studying the immune response to SARS-CoV-2, is where the repertoires were released. What the work shows at the level of the full study, not this receptor alone: Clinical and demographic metadata were provided uncurated, with the amount varying by source and participant.

TCRbeta CDR3 regions were amplified from genomic DNA using the immunoSEQ Assay, a bias-controlled multiplex PCR. Processing in the source paper ran as follows. Nucleated cell counts per sample were estimated from amplification of reference gene primers within the assay. Sequence reads were collapsed and filtered to measure the absolute abundance of every unique TCRbeta CDR3 rearrangement. For each sample, productive Simpson clonality was calculated by taking the square root of Simpson's diversity index across productive rearrangements. TCRdb took this table from immuneACCESS and kept in-frame rearrangements with V and J called. Such tables lack part of the clones; where checked against another copy, unresolved V genes explain under half of the gap, and the rest is unexplained. The V and J calls and clone size are taken from that table; D and trimming were inferred from the DNA. This sample comprises tens of thousands of clones, over 70% of them detected only once. The ten biggest clones cover more than 10% of the sample.

CDR1 SNHLY and CDR2 FYNNEI were looked up in the germline V gene. Taken from cysteine to phenylalanine, the CDR3 has 17 residues. The read is trimmed to its CDR3 DNA, 51 bases read in frame from base 1. The junction carries 17 bases between V and J, which are trimmed by 3 bases and 3 bases respectively. The collaborating institutions used their own protocols to collect whole blood in K2EDTA tubes. For TCRbeta analysis, collaborators shipped samples as frozen whole blood, isolated PBMCs, or DNA extracted from either of those sample types. Recombination joined TRBV2 with TRBJ1-4, and the D gene may be TRBD1, 6 bases matching. The TCR sequence derives from a man older than 75 with acute or convalescent COVID-19. Sequenced material: peripheral blood. Here the CDR3 is given as CASSERRTAQSNEKLFF. The DNA reads TGTGCCAGCAGTGAGCGTAGGACAGCCCAATCTAATGAAAAACTGTTTTTT.